Each of the 14 T cell receptor beta chains below was sequenced from the same sample in a study of OX40 agonist ivuxolimab in advanced cancers. Clones were sequenced by immunoSEQ multiplex PCR, and TCRdb holds only the in-frame ones, with some missing. The table lists 90,000 or so clones, about 92% of them singletons. The sample was CD4+ or CD8+ T cells sorted from blood, taken in a trial of the OX40 agonist ivuxolimab. The receptors here all came from an adult with an advanced solid tumor such as melanoma, head and neck, liver or kidney cancer.

A note on this clone: Sequence at one end of the junction differs from germline and may be a read error. The gene calls are TRBV2 and TRBJ1-2; D is uncertain. The CDR3 covers 16 residues. Looked up from germline, CDR1 is SNHLY and CDR2 is FYNNEI. For the CDR3, the DNA is TGTGCCAGCAGTCAAGCACTGGTGGTGGGCTGGTATGGCTACACCTTC. Its protein is CASSQALVVGWYGYTF.

This clone has just one count. The CDR3, as DNA: TGTGCCAGCAGTGAAGTCAATGAGCAGTTCTTC. Translating it yields CASSEVNEQFF. V usage is TRBV6-1 and J usage is TRBJ2-1; no clear D. The CDR3 spans 11 residues. The germline gives CDR1 MNHNS, CDR2 SASEGT. V was shortened by 1 base and J by 6 bases, with 1 base between the two germline ends.

The chain's CDR3 is CASSQYRETNYGYTF. CDR3 nucleotides: TGCGCCAGCAGCCAATACAGGGAAACTAACTATGGCTACACCTTC. The chain has TRBV4-3 and TRBJ1-2, with D perhaps TRBD1 (6 bases). V was trimmed by 2 bases and J by 0 bases, leaving 10 bases between them. Germline V gene lookup returns CDR1 LGHNA and CDR2 YSLEER. This CDR3 region has 15 residues.

The chain recombines TRBV2 with TRBJ1-5, with D perhaps matching TRBD1 (6 bases). The CDR3 covers 13 residues. In germline, CDR1 is SNHLY, CDR2 FYNNEI. V dropped 6 bases and J dropped 6 bases, with 12 bases sitting between them. CDR3 amino acids: CASSAGVGQPQHF. CDR3 nucleotide sequence: TGTGCCAGCAGCGCAGGGGTAGGTCAGCCCCAGCATTTT. Complete variable domain (other parts from reference TRBV2 and TRBJ1-5): EPEVTQTPSHQVTQMGQEVILRCVPISNHLYFYWYRQILGQKVEFLVSFYNNEISEKSEIFDDQFSVERPDGSNFTLKIRSTKLEDSAMYFCASSAGVGQPQHFGDGTRLSIL.

V usage is TRBV7-9 and J usage is TRBJ2-1; the D is unclear. This CDR3 has 13 amino acids. Germline V gene lookup returns CDR1 SEHNR and CDR2 FQNEAQ (reference sequence). Trimming removed 5 bases at V and 12 bases at J, with 17 bases between. DNA of the CDR3: TGTGCCAGCAGCACCCCAAGGTCCAAGGTGCAGTTCTTC. Translated: CASSTPRSKVQFF. Complete variable domain (other parts from reference TRBV7-9 and TRBJ2-1): DTGVSQNPRHKITKRGQNVTFRCDPISEHNRLYWYRQTLGQGPEFLTYFQNEAQLEKSRLLSDRFSAERPKGSFSTLEIQRTEQGDSAMYLCASSTPRSKVQFFGPGTRLTVL.

This chain links TRBV5-1 with TRBJ2-7; 10 nucleotides match TRBD1. Germline V gene sequence: CDR1 SGHRS, CDR2 YFSETQ. J lost 2 bases, V lost 3 bases, and 2 bases had no gene match. The length of the CDR3 is 14 residues. The CDR3 reads CASSSGTGAYEQYF. In DNA form, the CDR3 reads TGCGCCAGCAGCTCCGGGACAGGGGCCTACGAGCAGTACTTC.

This chain joins TRBV27 and TRBJ2-2; tentatively, D is TRBD2 (5 bases). The CDR3 totals 16 residues. V was trimmed by 3 bases and J by 0 bases, leaving 11 bases between them. The germline V gene encodes CDR1 MNHEY and CDR2 SMNVEV (reference sequence). CDR3 sequence (DNA): TGTGCCAGCAGTTTGGGAGTTTACGCGAACACCGGGGAGCTGTTTTTT. Encoded protein: CASSLGVYANTGELFF.

The chain employs TRBV5-1 and TRBJ2-7; tentatively, D is TRBD1 or TRBD2 (5 bases each). Trimming took 4 bases from V and 2 from J, leaving 19 bases between them. The CDR3 runs to 16 residues. Per germline, CDR1 SGHRS and CDR2 YFSETQ. CDR3 sequence reads: CASSHARAGRTYEQYF. CDR3 DNA: TGCGCCAGCAGCCATGCTCGGGCAGGGAGAACCTACGAGCAGTACTTC.

The gene calls are TRBV2 and TRBJ2-1; 15 bases are shared with TRBD2. CDR1 and CDR2 from the germline V gene are SNHLY and FYNNEI. Trimming cost V 3 bases and J 2 bases; bases outside gene matches: 11. This CDR3 has 20 amino acids. The CDR3 bases are TGTGCCAGCAGTGAGTGGTTCGGACTAGCGGGAGGGCCGGCCTACAATGAGCAGTTCTTC. It yields the protein CASSEWFGLAGGPAYNEQFF.

The V gene is TRBV27, the J gene TRBJ2-1; D assignment may be TRBD1 or TRBD2 (5 bases each). Germline V gives CDR1 MNHEY, CDR2 SMNVEV (reference sequence). The CDR3 spans 14 residues. V was pared by 7 bases and J by 9 bases, with 19 bases between. Here the CDR3 reads CASTLGPGTAEQFF. DNA for the CDR3: TGTGCCAGCACCCTGGGCCCCGGGACGGCTGAGCAGTTCTTC.

V gene TRBV27 combines with J gene TRBJ2-1; D ambiguous. Germline V gives CDR1 MNHEY, CDR2 SMNVEV (reference sequence). V lost 6 bases to trimming and J lost 6 bases, with 15 bases between them. The CDR3 runs to 14 residues. This chain's CDR3 is CASSPRSSSNEQFF. DNA of the CDR3: TGTGCCAGCAGCCCCCGCTCTAGTAGCAATGAGCAGTTCTTC.

The chain joins TRBV25-1 to TRBJ2-7, with 8 positions matching TRBD1. Germline V CDR1 and CDR2: MGHDK, SYGVNS. After removal of 0 bases from V and 2 bases from J, the junction contained 3 bases not matched to a gene. The CDR3 extends over 15 amino acids. The CDR3: CASSEYGQGPYEQYF. CDR3 nucleotides: TGTGCCAGCAGTGAATACGGACAGGGACCCTACGAGCAGTACTTC.

The chain combines TRBV19 with TRBJ1-1; D remains ambiguous. The germline V gene has CDR1 LNHDA and CDR2 SQIVND (reference sequence). The CDR3 has 13 residues. Trimming shortened V by 5 bases and J by 1 base, and 8 bases separated the two germline ends. CDR3 in amino acids: CASSDRTNTEAFF. CDR3 nucleotide sequence: TGTGCCAGTAGTGATCGGACGAACACTGAAGCTTTCTTT.

The gene calls are TRBV27 and TRBJ2-3; the match to TRBD2 covers 12 bases. CDR1 and CDR2 (germline): MNHEY, SMNVEV (reference sequence). Trimming took 1 base from V and 4 from J; bases not matched to a gene: 3. The CDR3 consists of 16 residues. The CDR3 DNA is TGTGCCAGCAGTTTATATCCTAGCGGGGGGGCAGATACGCAGTATTTT. Encoded protein: CASSLYPSGGADTQYF.